This T cell receptor beta chain emerged from a study of metastatic and nonmetastatic thyroid tumors. Overall study: Where malignant and benign thyroid patients were concerned, repertoires were compared across blood and tumor or nodule tissue.

Not a single patient had been given any form of treatment at any point before undergoing thyroid surgery. This clone was picked up a small number of times. The antigen is unknown. Original processing methods: Built for papillary thyroid cancer, a distant-metastasis classifier drew on CDR3 differences across clinicopathological groups. MiXCR reprocessed the PCR reads for TCRdb. V and J calls and clone size were set by TCRdb, not the authors. The sample lists 20,000 to 25,000 clones; around a third were seen once. Points from the study as a whole: It was reported that TCR beta diversity was significantly higher in malignant thyroid tumors than benign nodules, in blood and tumor.

Sequenced sample: blood. This receptor was taken from a male donor with papillary thyroid cancer or a benign thyroid nodule (not recorded which). Some clones in this sample may be carry-over from other donors' samples.

The CDR3 spells CASSISGLGYNEQFF. CDR3 DNA sequence: TGTGCCAGTAGTATATCAGGCCTTGGATACAATGAGCAGTTCTTC. The chain has TRBV19 and TRBJ2-1; D not resolved. From germline, CDR1 is LNHDA and CDR2 SQIVND (reference sequence). V lost 2 bases and J 4 bases, leaving 12 bases between the germline ends. The CDR3 runs to 15 residues.